This entry concerns a single T cell receptor beta chain. The antigen is undetermined. The sample originates from a study of lymphopenia after photon versus proton radiotherapy. This CDR3 spans 14 amino acids. CDR1 is MDHEN and CDR2 is SYDVKM in the germline V gene. Losses at the gene ends were 4 bases for V and 9 bases for J; bases not matched to a gene: 8. Measured with immunoSEQ multiplex PCR; TCRdb has only the in-frame clones, and not every one. This sample yields roughly 25,000 clones, of which around 83% are seen a single time; over 4% belongs to the top ten. Regarding the study as a whole: Under photons, naive T cells and diversity fell while effector/memory populations rose.

This chain connects TRBV28 to TRBJ1-1; 10 nucleotides agree with TRBD1. The input for sequencing was peripheral blood, taken from a patient treated with photon-based radiotherapy. This clonotype was sampled from a man aged 30-40 years with gastric cancer. CDR3 nucleotide sequence: TGTGCCAGCAGTTACCCACGACAGGGGGCGCAAGCTTTCTTT. This sequence encodes CASSYPRQGAQAFF.